This TCR beta chain was recovered during a study of shared clonotypes between healthy human individuals. Splitting of each subset's genomic DNA was done evenly across several immunoSEQ plates. Profiled with immunoSEQ multiplex PCR; TCRdb holds only in-frame clones, not every one. The sample records some 1 million clones, about 74% being singletons. This clone was seen a few times. Its antigen remains unidentified. Whole-study results and caveats: Estimated richness values were generally larger in naive subsets than in memory subsets.

The source material was memory CD4+ T cells sorted from blood. Subset given: CD45RA-negative fraction. This clonotype was sampled from a man aged 18 to 30 in good health.

The CDR3 protein is CASSETGRGSGANVLTF. The CDR3, as DNA: TGTGCCAGCAGTGAAACAGGCCGTGGCTCTGGGGCCAACGTCCTGACTTTC. The chain couples TRBV6-1 to TRBJ2-6, with D maybe TRBD1 (5 bases). The V end lost 2 bases, the J end lost 0 bases, and 11 bases lay between the germline ends. Germline V lookup: CDR1 MNHNS, CDR2 SASEGT. This CDR3 has 17 amino acids.